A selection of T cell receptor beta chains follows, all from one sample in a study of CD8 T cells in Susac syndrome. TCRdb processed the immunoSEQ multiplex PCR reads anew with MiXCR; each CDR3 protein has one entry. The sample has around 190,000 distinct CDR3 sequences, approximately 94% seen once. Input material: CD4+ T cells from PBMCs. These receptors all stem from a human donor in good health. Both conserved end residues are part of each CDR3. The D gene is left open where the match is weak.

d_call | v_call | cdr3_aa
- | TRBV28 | CASSTPRSPKNIQYF
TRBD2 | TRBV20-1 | CSAEDLAGTSYEQYF
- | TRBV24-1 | CATSDPPEQFF
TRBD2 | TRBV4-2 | CASSQGTSGRIQETQYF
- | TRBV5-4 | CASSYGAGSTYEQYF
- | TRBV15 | CATSLGQPSGANVLTF
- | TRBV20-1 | CSARESGPRETQYF
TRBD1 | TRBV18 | CASSPGTVGQPQHF
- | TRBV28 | CASSLTGRGYTF
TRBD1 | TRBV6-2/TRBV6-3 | CASRTGQGRENTEAFF
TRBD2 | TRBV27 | CASSTFTSTPSGRPTEQYF
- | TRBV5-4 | CASSLDGVTSTDTQYF
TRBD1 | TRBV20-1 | CSARWTGSYEQYF
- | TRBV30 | CAWSVSADTQYF
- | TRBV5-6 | CASSLLRGTEQYF
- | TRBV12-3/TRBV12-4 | CASKLGYGAANTGELFF
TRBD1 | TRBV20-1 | CSAAKQGISYNEQFF
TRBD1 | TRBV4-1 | CASSTGGIMNTEAFF
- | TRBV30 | CAWSVAGSTEAFF
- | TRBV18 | CASSREGYNEQFF
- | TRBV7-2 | CASSRRYSNQPQHF
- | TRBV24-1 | CATSPTSSHEQYF
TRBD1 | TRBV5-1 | CASSLVPGQGNDEQFF
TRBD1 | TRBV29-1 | CSVAPGQGSGELFF
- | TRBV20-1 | CSARDSSYEQYF
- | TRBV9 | CASSVVVEFRIGEQFF
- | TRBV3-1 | CASSFPETGDIQYF
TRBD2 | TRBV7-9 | CASSSYRTSGTYNEQFF
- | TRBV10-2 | CASSNGGGIHQPQHF
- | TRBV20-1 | CSARLPDRVGANVLTF
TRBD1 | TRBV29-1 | CSVGSTGVETQYF
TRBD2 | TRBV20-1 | CSSRGGRYEQYF
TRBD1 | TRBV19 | CASSLRQGIHEQYF
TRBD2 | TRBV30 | CAWNIAGAVMEQYF
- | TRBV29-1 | CSEEVWGNEQFF
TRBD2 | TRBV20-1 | CSAGLVQETQYF
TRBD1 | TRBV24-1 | CATRDRVNTEAFF
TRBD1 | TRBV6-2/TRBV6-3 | CASRKTGENNEQFF
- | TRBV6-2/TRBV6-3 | CASSNWITGYQPQHF
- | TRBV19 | CASRRGGNEQFF
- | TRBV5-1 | CASSLAAGALYGYTF
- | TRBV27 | CASSPPGKTYNEQFF
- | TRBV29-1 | CSVVRLGNEQFF
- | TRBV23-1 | CAARGPNMNTEAFF
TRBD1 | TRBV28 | CASTSTGEAYEQYF
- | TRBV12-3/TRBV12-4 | CASSLAGPGQPQHF
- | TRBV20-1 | CSARANRGTTEAFF
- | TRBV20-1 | CSAREALGGANVLTF
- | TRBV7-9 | CASSLAWLADTQYF
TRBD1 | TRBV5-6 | CASSPQDRDDEQYF
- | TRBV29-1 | CSLNDRNTEAFF
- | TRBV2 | CATAGTLQETQYF
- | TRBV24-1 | CATSAGSNGTDTQYF
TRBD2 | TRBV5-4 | CASSARLAEPEQYF
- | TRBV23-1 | CADLRGYEQYF